The present TCR beta chain was sequenced within a study of blood T cell repertoires in COVID-19. Study as a whole: COVID-19 samples, acute and convalescent, were from the United States, Italy and Spain.

Original data processing: Reference gene primer amplification yielded estimated nucleated cell counts. The repertoire was sequenced with immunoSEQ multiplex PCR; TCRdb's copy has only in-frame clones and lacks some. D and trimming come from the DNA, and the V and J calls and clone size come from that table. The repertoire holds about 360,000 clones, with approximately 86% as singletons. This clone was observed a handful of times. Those enrolled in Seattle joined during active infection and were followed longitudinally afterward. This receptor was taken from a woman aged 55-70 years with COVID-19, enrolled during active disease. The sample comprised peripheral blood.

CDR3 loop: CASGPGQGHSGYTF. CDR3 in DNA: TGTGCTAGTGGTCCGGGACAGGGGCATAGTGGCTACACCTTC. The V gene is TRBV12-5, the J gene TRBJ1-2; 10 bases align to TRBD1. This CDR3 is 14 amino acids long. Germline V gene sequence: CDR1 LGHNT, CDR2 FRNRAP. J gave up 7 bases and V 5 bases, and 7 bases lay outside the gene matches.